This TCR beta chain was sequenced for a study of post-analysis software for immune sequencing data (dated by TCRdb to the mid-2010s). Some background on the complete study: Recorded disease courses included relapsing-remitting, secondary progressive and progressive-relapsing multiple sclerosis, with some patients lacking subtype annotation. Patient repertoires were compared against around twelve previously published healthy control repertoires from donors aged about 6 to 26 years. A subset of samples was prepared in parallel using single-end sample barcoding, then pooled and co-amplified after Illumina adapter ligation. Results and caveats for the whole study, not just this receptor: When samples were clustered directly using the F measure, samples prepared in the same batch co-clustered strongly, which prompted a batch-effect correction. Roughly 5 TRBV segments, including TRBV5-6, TRBV5-1 and TRBV20-1, were significantly more frequent in patients than controls. The control group was slightly older than the multiple sclerosis patient group. Normalized Chao1 diversity was significantly lower in multiple sclerosis patients than controls, suggesting substantial peripheral T-cell clonal expansion.

TCR beta repertoires were profiled from peripheral blood of more than ten young patients with multiple sclerosis to demonstrate the VDJtools post-analysis software. Multiple sclerosis patients were children and adolescents aged roughly 6 to 17 years. Inclusive of the bounding cysteine and phenylalanine, the CDR3 is 13 residues long. Only CDR3 DNA remains: 39 bases, in frame from the first base. Reading the germline V gene gives CDR1 MGHDK and CDR2 SYGVNS. Between the V and J ends, shortened by 3 bases and 2 bases respectively, the junction contains 7 bases. The method was PCR. TCRdb lists the instrument as Illumina HiSeq 2500. To reduce PCR and sequencing biases, unique molecular identifiers were incorporated into the TCR beta cDNA libraries. Some 500,000 cDNA molecules were obtained for every 1 to 10 million input T cells, so each molecule roughly corresponded to one T cell. Patient libraries were prepared and sequenced with the same protocol used for the earlier healthy control dataset. Within a given batch, samples were prepared together, multiplexed and sequenced on the same HiSeq lane. Under the source paper's analysis protocol: Raw barcoded reads were processed with MIGEC, discarding single-read molecular identifier groups before consensus assembly and CDR3 extraction. Clonotype tables were post-analysed with VDJtools, normalizing diversity by down-sampling all datasets to the smallest sample size. To correct batch-related cross-sample contamination, repertoire overlap clustering matched CDR3 amino acid sequences but not nucleotide sequences. The public reads were reanalyzed by TCRdb: fastp trimming at Q25, MiXCR alignment, in-frame beta chains only. Records with the same CDR3 protein are collapsed into one entry carrying the most frequent genes and DNA. The V and J calls, along with clone size, are taken from TCRdb and not from the paper's own processing. This sample holds about 680,000 distinct CDR3 sequences; 55% to 60% were observed only once. Roughly 12% of the sample is taken by the ten largest.

For this clonotype: Its antigen remains unidentified. The record has no base qualities; no much larger clone is one base away.

The sequence is built from TRBV25-1 and TRBJ1-2, with no confident D gene call. Sequencing used blood. The clonotype originates from a girl aged 2 to 10 with multiple sclerosis. CDR3 region: CASSEASNYGYTF. The nucleotide sequence is TGTGCCAGCAGTGAGGCCTCAAACTATGGCTACACCTTC.